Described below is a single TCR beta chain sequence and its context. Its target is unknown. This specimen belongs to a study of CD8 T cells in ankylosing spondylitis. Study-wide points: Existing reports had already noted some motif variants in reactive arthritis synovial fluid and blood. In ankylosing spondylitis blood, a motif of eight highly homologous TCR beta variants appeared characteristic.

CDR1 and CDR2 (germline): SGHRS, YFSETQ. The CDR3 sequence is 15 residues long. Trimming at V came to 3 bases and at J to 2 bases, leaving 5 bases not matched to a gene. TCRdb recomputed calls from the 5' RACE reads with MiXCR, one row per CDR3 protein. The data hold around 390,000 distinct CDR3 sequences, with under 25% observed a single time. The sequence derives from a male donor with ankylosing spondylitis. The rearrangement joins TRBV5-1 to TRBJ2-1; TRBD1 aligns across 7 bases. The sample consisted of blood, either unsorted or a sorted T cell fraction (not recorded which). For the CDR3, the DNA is TGCGCCAGCAGCTCAGGGACAGACGCCTACAATGAGCAGTTCTTC. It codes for CASSSGTDAYNEQFF.